These 18 T cell receptor beta chains share one sample of origin, sequenced in a study of blood T cell repertoires in COVID-19. TCRdb keeps only in-frame clones here, not all; method: immunoSEQ multiplex PCR. The table includes 140,000 to 150,000 clones, approximately 87% detected once. Material for sequencing was PBMCs or T cells enriched from blood (not recorded which). The source of these receptors is a man aged 55-75 years who had recovered from COVID-19.

In this sample, this clone turned up once. The chain links TRBV11-2 to TRBJ1-2; D remains ambiguous. The CDR3 is 12 amino acids. Per the germline V gene, CDR1 is SGHAT and CDR2 is FQNNGV. With 5 bases removed from V and 3 bases from J, the gap between germline ends came to 7 bases. For the CDR3, the DNA is TGTGCCAGCAGCGTGAGTCACTATGGCTACACCTTC. This codes for CASSVSHYGYTF.

The chain uses TRBV19 and TRBJ2-3; D gene ambiguous. Germline V gene sequence: CDR1 LNHDA, CDR2 SQIVND (reference sequence). Trimming left V 0 bases short and J 7 bases short, with 5 bases between. This CDR3 is built from 12 residues. The CDR3 reads CASSIDSNTQYF. The CDR3 DNA reads as TGTGCCAGTAGTATAGACTCTAATACGCAGTATTTT.

This clone appeared a single time. V is TRBV21-1 and J is TRBJ2-2; TRBD2 is the table's D call, not checked against the DNA. TRBV21-1 is labeled a pseudogene. CDR3 length equals 16 residues. The CDR3 bases are TGTGCCAGCAGCAAAGGTAACGGGGGAGCCACCGGGGAGCTGTTTTTT. This sequence encodes CASSKGNGGATGELFF.

The chain uses TRBV3-1 (or the pseudogene TRBV3-2) and TRBJ2-5; tentatively, D is TRBD1 (5 bases). This CDR3 comprises 17 residues. From germline, CDR1 is LGHDT and CDR2 YNNKEL (reference sequence). The V end was cut by 1 base, the J end by 5 bases, with 20 bases between. The CDR3 protein is CASSQGLGWQDKETQYF. CDR3 nucleotides: TGTGCCAGCAGCCAAGGATTAGGATGGCAGGACAAGGAGACCCAGTACTTC.

The V gene is TRBV7-9, the J gene TRBJ2-5; TRBD1 might be the D (6 bases). V lost 5 bases and J lost 1, with 14 bases in between. CDR3 size: 15 residues. The germline gives CDR1 SEHNR, CDR2 FQNEAQ (reference sequence). The DNA for the CDR3 is TGTGCCAGCAGCCCCTGGACAGTCTTCCAAGAGACCCAGTACTTC. Its protein product is CASSPWTVFQETQYF.

J is TRBJ2-7 and V is TRBV4-1; D unclear. V was clipped by 0 bases and J by 3 bases, with 12 bases between them. Germline assignment: CDR1 MGHRA and CDR2 YSYEKL. The CDR3 extends over 15 amino acids. CDR3: CASSQEVDPRYEQYF. CDR3 in DNA: TGCGCCAGCAGCCAAGAAGTAGATCCACGCTACGAGCAGTACTTC.

The chain carries TRBV21-1 and TRBJ2-7; the DNA was not used to check the table's D call, TRBD1. TRBV21-1 is labeled a pseudogene. CDR3 size: 14 residues. CDR3 in amino acids: CASSKGRPTYEQYF. CDR3 sequence (DNA): TGTGCCAGCAGCAAGGGCAGACCAACCTACGAGCAGTACTTC.

The CDR3 region has the DNA TGTGCCAGCAGCCCCGGGACTTCGACCTACGAGCAGTACTTC. Protein: CASSPGTSTYEQYF. The genes are TRBV3-1 (or the pseudogene TRBV3-2) and TRBJ2-7; the D gene is possibly TRBD2 (6 bases). The germline V and J ends were trimmed by 4 bases and 2 bases, with 12 bases remaining between them. The CDR3 extends over 14 amino acids. Germline V gives CDR1 LGHDT, CDR2 YNNKEL (reference sequence).

The chain links TRBV10-3 to TRBJ2-1, with 7 positions matching TRBD2. Germline trimming cut 8 bases from V and 7 bases from J; bases unmatched to any gene: 11. This CDR3 has 14 amino acids. Germline V gene data show CDR1 as ENHRY and CDR2 as SYGVKD. The CDR3: CAIGRGAGVNEQFF. The CDR3 region has the DNA TGTGCCATCGGTCGCGGCGCGGGAGTGAATGAGCAGTTCTTC.

V usage is TRBV2 and J usage is TRBJ1-4; D unresolved. This CDR3 contains 10 residues. V shed 4 bases and J shed 10 bases, with 4 bases lying between them. From germline, CDR1 is SNHLY and CDR2 FYNNEI. CDR3 in amino acids: CASSALKLFF. The DNA for the CDR3 is TGTGCCAGCAGTGCCCTAAAACTGTTTTTT.

DNA for the CDR3: TGCGCCAGTGGGACAGAGGGCACCTACGAGCAGTACTTC. Amino acids: CASGTEGTYEQYF. V usage is TRBV10-2 and J usage is TRBJ2-7; the match to TRBD1 covers 7 bases. The CDR3 spans 13 residues. V lost 9 bases and J lost 2; bases outside the gene matches: 7. Per the germline V gene, CDR1 is WSHSY and CDR2 is SAAADI.

The chain links TRBV28 to TRBJ1-2; maybe TRBD1 (5 bases). This CDR3 is built from 15 residues. V was cut by 2 bases and J by 0 bases, with 10 bases left in between. The V gene's germline CDR1 is MDHEN and CDR2 SYDVKM. CDR3 region: CASSLLQVANYGYTF. For the CDR3, the DNA is TGTGCCAGCAGTTTACTACAGGTAGCTAACTATGGCTACACCTTC.

V gene TRBV28 combines with J gene TRBJ1-2; D is perhaps TRBD1 (6 bases). The V and J ends lost 9 bases and 8 bases respectively, with 13 bases between them. The CDR3 is 11 residues long. Germline CDR1 reads MDHEN; CDR2 reads SYDVKM. Written as DNA, the CDR3 is TGTGCCAGTCGACAGGATTTGGGCTACACCTTC. Amino acid sequence: CASRQDLGYTF.

The rearrangement joins TRBV5-1 to TRBJ2-2; D unresolved. Germline V gene lookup returns CDR1 SGHRS and CDR2 YFSETQ. This CDR3 has 15 residues. Trimming removed 0 bases from V and 6 bases from J, with 12 bases in between. CDR3 in amino acids: CASSLGARSSGELFF. The CDR3 region has the DNA TGCGCCAGCAGCTTGGGGGCCAGGTCGTCCGGGGAGCTGTTTTTT.

The gene calls are TRBV7-8 and TRBJ1-2; 7 bases align to TRBD1. Unmatched junction bases numbered 5, after V lost 6 bases and J lost 4 bases. The germline gives CDR1 SGHVS, CDR2 FQNEAQ. This CDR3 comprises 13 residues. CDR3 protein: CASRFGTAYGYTF. The CDR3 region has the DNA TGTGCCAGCAGGTTCGGGACAGCCTATGGCTACACCTTC.

The chain couples TRBV18 to TRBJ1-5, with 11 bases aligning to TRBD1. Per the germline V gene, CDR1 is KGHSH and CDR2 is LQKENI. J lost 8 bases, V lost 5 bases, and 2 bases had no gene match. The CDR3 is made up of 13 amino acids. The CDR3: CASSWDRGKPQHF. In nucleotides, the CDR3 is TGTGCCAGCTCATGGGACAGGGGGAAGCCCCAGCATTTT.

V is TRBV28 and J is TRBJ1-1; a weak D match, TRBD1 (6 bases). CDR3 length equals 11 residues. Germline assignment: CDR1 MDHEN and CDR2 SYDVKM. V was cut by 2 bases and J by 14 bases, with 12 bases left in between. CDR3: CASSLGQFSFF. The CDR3 DNA follows: TGTGCCAGCAGTTTAGGACAGTTCTCGTTCTTT.

The chain joins TRBV6-5 to TRBJ2-7; perhaps TRBD2 as D (6 bases). Trimming stripped 6 bases from V and 0 bases from J, with 9 bases between. Germline V lookup: CDR1 MNHEY, CDR2 SVGAGI. This CDR3 is 13 amino acids long. The CDR3 loop reads CASSWDSSYEQYF. In nucleotides, the CDR3 is TGTGCCAGCAGCTGGGACTCCTCCTACGAGCAGTACTTC.